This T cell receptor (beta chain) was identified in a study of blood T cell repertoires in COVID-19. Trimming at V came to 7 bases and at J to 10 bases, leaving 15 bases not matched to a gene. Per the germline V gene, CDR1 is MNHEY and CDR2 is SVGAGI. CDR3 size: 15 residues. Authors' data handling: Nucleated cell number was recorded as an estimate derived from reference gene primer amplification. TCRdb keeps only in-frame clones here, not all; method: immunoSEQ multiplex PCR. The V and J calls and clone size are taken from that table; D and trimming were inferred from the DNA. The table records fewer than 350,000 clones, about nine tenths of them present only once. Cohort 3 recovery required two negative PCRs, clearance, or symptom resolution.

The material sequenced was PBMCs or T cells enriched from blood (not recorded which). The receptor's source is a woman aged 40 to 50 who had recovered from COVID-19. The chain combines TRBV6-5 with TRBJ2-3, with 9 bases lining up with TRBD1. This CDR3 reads CASTTGQGGYLAQYF. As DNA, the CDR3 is TGTGCCAGCACAACGGGACAGGGAGGTTATCTAGCGCAGTATTTT.